This TCR beta chain was captured by sequencing in a study of OX40 agonist ivuxolimab in advanced cancers. Method: immunoSEQ multiplex PCR; TCRdb's copy keeps in-frame clones and lacks some. The sample holds around 80,000 clones, over 75% seen once. V lost 6 bases, J lost 4 bases, and 5 bases stayed unmatched. The CDR3 totals 14 residues. Germline V gene sequence: CDR1 MNHEY, CDR2 SVGAGI. This clonotype was obtained from an adult with an advanced solid tumor such as melanoma, head and neck, liver or kidney cancer. This rearrangement joins TRBV6-5 to TRBJ1-4; 7 bases are a match to TRBD1. This material consisted of CD4+ or CD8+ T cells sorted from blood, taken in a trial of the OX40 agonist ivuxolimab. The CDR3 loop is CASRRDRSNEKLFF. The CDR3 region has the DNA TGTGCCAGCAGGAGGGACAGAAGTAATGAAAAACTGTTTTTT.